This entry lists 11 T cell receptor beta chains sequenced from one sample in a study of blood T cell repertoires in COVID-19. Clones were sequenced by immunoSEQ multiplex PCR, and TCRdb holds only the in-frame ones, with some missing. Counted here are roughly 63,000 clones, approximately 91% occurring once; the ten biggest clones make up 20% to 25%. Sequencing used peripheral blood. Receptor source: a woman aged 50 to 60 with active or convalescent COVID-19.

The rearrangement links TRBV2 to TRBJ2-7; 8 bases map to TRBD1. CDR1 SNHLY and CDR2 FYNNEI come from the germline V gene. The CDR3 consists of 13 residues. The V gene end was trimmed by 8 bases and the J gene end by 0 bases; junction bases not matched to a gene: 3. The CDR3 DNA reads TGTGCCAGCCTTGGACAGGGCTCCTACGAGCAGTACTTC. Protein product: CASLGQGSYEQYF.

This clone has more than one count but fewer than ten. This rearrangement joins TRBV5-6 to TRBJ1-5, with 7 bases aligning to TRBD1. CDR1 SGHDT and CDR2 YYEEEE come from the germline V gene. J lost 0 bases, V lost 4 bases, and 4 bases had no gene match. This CDR3 contains 15 residues. The CDR3 reads CASSLGQTSNQPQHF. The CDR3 DNA reads as TGTGCCAGCAGCCTGGGACAGACTAGCAATCAGCCCCAGCATTTT.

This clone was observed a few times. The chain carries TRBV12-3 or TRBV12-4 and TRBJ1-5; D perhaps matches TRBD1 (6 bases). The V end was cut by 7 bases, the J end by 7 bases, with 11 bases between. There are 12 residues in the CDR3. This CDR3 reads CASKQGSQPQHF. The CDR3 DNA sequence: TGTGCCAGCAAACAGGGTTCCCAGCCCCAGCATTTT.

V and J are TRBV5-1 and TRBJ1-2; D is unresolved. Trimming shortened V by 3 bases and J by 4 bases, and 19 bases separated the two germline ends. The CDR3 has 16 residues. CDR1 SGHRS and CDR2 YFSETQ come from the germline V gene. The CDR3 DNA sequence: TGCGCCAGCAGCTCGGAGAAGGTTGGGTTTCGCTATGGCTACACCTTC. It specifies CASSSEKVGFRYGYTF.

The chain has TRBV7-8 and TRBJ2-2; D not certain. Per the germline V gene, CDR1 is SGHVS and CDR2 is FQNEAQ. Trimming shortened V by 2 bases and J by 0 bases, and 7 bases separated the two germline ends. The CDR3 is 15 residues long. The CDR3 protein is CASSLQAANTGELFF. CDR3 DNA sequence: TGTGCCAGCAGCTTACAGGCCGCGAACACCGGGGAGCTGTTTTTT.

The chain employs TRBV7-9 and TRBJ2-7; D uncertain. Deletions cut 0 bases from V and 5 bases from J, with 14 bases between. Germline lookup yields CDR1 SEHNR and CDR2 FQNEAQ (reference sequence). This CDR3 contains 15 residues. CDR3 in DNA: TGTGCCAGCAGCTTAGCGCTGGGCAGTACCCACGAGCAGTACTTC. Amino acid sequence: CASSLALGSTHEQYF.

The chain uses TRBV19 and TRBJ2-1; 9 bases match TRBD2. With 3 bases clipped from V and 7 bases from J, the junction kept 7 bases outside the gene matches. The CDR3 loop spans 15 amino acids. Germline CDR1 LNHDA, CDR2 SQIVND (reference sequence). CDR3 DNA sequence: TGTGCCAGTAGTATTTTAGCGGGAGCCCGGAATGAGCAGTTCTTC. Translation gives CASSILAGARNEQFF.

The chain has TRBV2 and TRBJ1-2, with D perhaps matching TRBD1 (5 bases). V was trimmed by 4 bases and J by 4 bases, leaving 13 bases between them. Germline values: CDR1 SNHLY, CDR2 FYNNEI. This CDR3 has 14 amino acids. CDR3 amino acids: CASSGRGLVYGYTF. CDR3 nucleotides: TGTGCCAGCAGTGGCCGGGGACTTGTCTATGGCTACACCTTC.

The chain carries TRBV7-9 and TRBJ2-6; D remains unclear. This CDR3 is 15 amino acids long. The germline V gene encodes CDR1 SEHNR and CDR2 FQNEAQ (reference sequence). V was clipped by 7 bases and J by 3 bases, with 13 bases between them. CDR3 sequence: CASTATGGGANVLTF. CDR3 sequence (DNA): TGTGCCAGCACTGCAACGGGTGGTGGGGCCAACGTCCTGACTTTC.

Regarding this clone: The same CDR3 is also encoded by other DNA sequences in this sample. This chain connects TRBV5-1 to TRBJ2-5; tentatively, D is TRBD1 (5 bases). CDR1 is SGHRS and CDR2 is YFSETQ in the germline V gene. The CDR3 has 15 residues. V lost 2 bases to trimming and J lost 0 bases, with 11 bases between them. CDR3: CASSFSQGDQETQYF. DNA for the CDR3: TGCGCCAGCAGCTTCTCCCAAGGGGACCAAGAGACCCAGTACTTC.

The rearrangement uses TRBV7-8 and TRBJ2-1; D is possibly TRBD2 (5 bases). The germline V gene has CDR1 SGHVS and CDR2 FQNEAQ. The CDR3 is 14 amino acids. Between the trimmed V and J ends, which lost 5 bases and 0 bases, there was a span of 8 bases. The CDR3 loop is CASSEGSSYNEQFF. As DNA, the CDR3 is TGTGCCAGCAGCGAAGGGAGCTCCTACAATGAGCAGTTCTTC.